This is a list of T cell receptor beta chains from one sample in a study of T cells in localized non-small cell lung cancer. Using immunoSEQ multiplex PCR, the repertoire was profiled, and TCRdb retains in-frame clones only, with some absent. The sample holds over 30,000 clones, almost 90% seen once. Sequencing was performed on peripheral blood, taken before any cancer treatment. Receptors were obtained from a man between 40 and 69 years old with stage I lung adenocarcinoma. Each CDR3 is given with its conserved first and last residue. A D gene is named only where the DNA matches it firmly. Clone size is stated in some rows and not others, as once, few, many or a class when expanded.

>TRBV5-1|TRBJ2-5|14|.|.
TGCGCCAGCAGCTTGGCCCTAAGAGGGGAGACCCAGTACTTC
CASSLALRGETQYF
>TRBV10-3|TRBJ1-4|16|.|.
TGTGCCATCAGTGAGTCGAGGGGGTCAACTAATGAAAAACTGTTTTTT
CAISESRGSTNEKLFF
>TRBV5-6|TRBJ2-7|14|.|.
TGTGCCAGCAGCTTGTCTATCGTAACCTACGAGCAGTACTTC
CASSLSIVTYEQYF
>TRBV6-4|TRBJ1-1|13|.|.
TGTGCCAGCAGCTCGGGGGGGGGAACTGAAGCTTTCTTT
CASSSGGGTEAFF
>TRBV4-2|TRBJ2-3|16|once|TRBD2
TGTGCCAGCAGCCAAGATCCGGGACTAGTTTCAGATACGCAGTATTTT
CASSQDPGLVSDTQYF
>TRBV5-1|TRBJ1-1|15|once|.
TGCGCCAGCAGCTTGGCAGGCAGGGGTTTTACTGAAGCTTTCTTT
CASSLAGRGFTEAFF
>TRBV5-1|TRBJ1-1|14|few|.
TGCGCCAGCAGCTTCACAGGGACGAACACTGAAGCTTTCTTT
CASSFTGTNTEAFF
>TRBV6-1|TRBJ1-1|10|.|.
TGTGCCAGCAGTGCAGGGGTGGCTTTCTTT
CASSAGVAFF
>TRBV11-2|TRBJ1-2|14|.|.
TGTGCCAGCAGCTTATCTCAGGGAGTGCAAGGCTACACCTTC
CASSLSQGVQGYTF
>TRBV29-1|TRBJ1-1|14|few|.
TGCAGCGTAGAAGGTAGCAGGGTGGCCACTGAAGCTTTCTTT
CSVEGSRVATEAFF
>TRBV5-5|TRBJ2-7|16|.|.
TGTGCCAGCAGCTTGGCCCCAGGGGTCGTGTCCTACGAGCAGTACTTC
CASSLAPGVVSYEQYF
>TRBV2|TRBJ1-1|14|.|.
TGTGCCAGCAGTGATGAAGGGGGGAACACTGAAGCTTTCTTT
CASSDEGGNTEAFF
>TRBV5-1|TRBJ2-7|13|.|.
TGCGCCAGCAGCGTGTCAGTGTCCTACGAGCAGTACTTC
CASSVSVSYEQYF
>TRBV5-1|TRBJ2-7|13|.|.
TGCGCCAGCAGCTTGTTAGCTTCCTACGAGCAGTACTTC
CASSLLASYEQYF
>TRBV5-6|TRBJ1-2|13|.|.
TGTGCCAGCAGCTTAAGACCTGCCTATGGCTACACCTTC
CASSLRPAYGYTF
>TRBV7-6|TRBJ2-1|16|.|.
TGTGCCAGCAGCTTAGATGGGTCCAAATCCCCCAATGAGCAGTTCTTC
CASSLDGSKSPNEQFF
>TRBV19|TRBJ2-7|14|.|TRBD2
TGTGCCAGTAGTATCCGGGGGGGCCCCTACGAGCAGTACTTC
CASSIRGGPYEQYF
>TRBV19|TRBJ1-2|13|.|.
TGTGCCAGTAGCCAACAGGTAGGCTATGGCTACACCTTC
CASSQQVGYGYTF
>TRBV19|TRBJ1-5|15|.|.
TGTGCCAGTAGTACCCGGGCCAGCGAAAATCAGCCCCAGCATTTT
CASSTRASENQPQHF
>TRBV2|TRBJ2-7|12|.|.
TGTGCCAGCAGTGGTACAGGGTTGAAGCAGTACTTC
CASSGTGLKQYF
>TRBV25-1|TRBJ2-3|13|.|.
TGTGCCAGCAGTGAATACGGCGCTAGCCCTTGGTATTTT
CASSEYGASPWYF
>TRBV6-1|TRBJ2-7|13|.|.
TGTGCCAGCAGTGTGAACCAGGGCTACGAGCAGTACTTC
CASSVNQGYEQYF
>TRBV2|TRBJ1-6|14|.|.
TGTGCCAGCAGTTCAGGGGCCAAGAATTCACCCCTCCACTTT
CASSSGAKNSPLHF
>TRBV18|TRBJ2-7|16|.|.
TGTGCCAGCTCACCTACGTCTACAGGGACTCGCTACGAGCAGTACTTC
CASSPTSTGTRYEQYF
>TRBV19|TRBJ2-2|18|.|TRBD2
TGTGCCAGTAGTGCTCGGTTGGTGGCTAGCGGGAACACCGGGGAGCTGTTTTTT
CASSARLVASGNTGELFF
>TRBV7-9|TRBJ2-3|15|.|TRBD2
TGTGCCAGCAGCTTATCAGCGGGGGTCACAGATACGCAGTATTTT
CASSLSAGVTDTQYF
>TRBV5-1|TRBJ1-1|15|.|TRBD1
TGCGCCAGCAGCTCGGGACAGGGAGTCCCTAAAGAAGCTTTCTTT
CASSSGQGVPKEAFF
>TRBV19|TRBJ1-5|15|.|.
TGTGCCAGTAGTACCTCGCGGGCACGCAATCAGCCCCAGCATTTT
CASSTSRARNQPQHF
>TRBV11-2|TRBJ2-1|11|.|.
TGTGCCAGCAGCGAATACAATGAGCAGTTCTTC
CASSEYNEQFF
>TRBV27|TRBJ2-7|13|.|.
TGTGCCAGCAGTTTATATGGCGGGGACGAGCAGTACTTC
CASSLYGGDEQYF
>TRBV7-2|TRBJ2-7|15|.|TRBD2
TGTGCCAGCAGCTTAGACAGCGGGGGAAACTACGAGCAGTACTTC
CASSLDSGGNYEQYF
>TRBV27|TRBJ1-2|15|few|.
TGTGCCAGCAGTTTAGGATGGGGTGATGAACTTGGCTACACCTTC
CASSLGWGDELGYTF
>TRBV6-5|TRBJ2-5|16|.|.
TGTGCCAGCAGTTACTCACGAGGGGAGCCGCCAGAGACCCAGTACTTC
CASSYSRGEPPETQYF
>TRBV5-5|TRBJ1-5|15|.|.
TGTGCCAGCAGCTTCCGGGGGTATAGCAATCAGCCCCAGCATTTT
CASSFRGYSNQPQHF
>TRBV4-1|TRBJ2-7|14|few|TRBD1
TGCGCCAGCAGCTCCGGACAGGGAAAATACGAGCAGTACTTC
CASSSGQGKYEQYF
>TRBV10-3|TRBJ2-5|14|.|.
TGTGCCATCAGTGAGTCGACAGGGAGGGAGACCCAGTACTTC
CAISESTGRETQYF
>TRBV4-2|TRBJ1-2|14|.|.
TGTGCCAGCGGGACTTTATCCGCGGGAACCGGCTACACCTTC
CASGTLSAGTGYTF
>TRBV5-6|TRBJ2-5|14|.|.
TGTGCCAGCAGCTTATTCGGCTTAGGAGAGACCCAGTACTTC
CASSLFGLGETQYF
>TRBV19|TRBJ1-5|17|once|TRBD1
TGTGCCAGTAGTCGGGGGAGGGACAGGGTTAGCAATCAGCCCCAGCATTTT
CASSRGRDRVSNQPQHF
>TRBV5-6|TRBJ2-7|14|once|TRBD1
TGTGCCAGCAGCTTGACGGGACAGCCTTACGAGCAGTACTTC
CASSLTGQPYEQYF
>TRBV11-1|TRBJ1-3|16|.|TRBD1
TGTGCCAGCAGCTCCCGGGACAGGATCTCTGGAAACACCATATATTTT
CASSSRDRISGNTIYF
>TRBV27|TRBJ2-7|12|once|TRBD1
TGTGCCAGCAGTTTAGGACAGGGCGAGCAGTACTTC
CASSLGQGEQYF
>TRBV6-5|TRBJ2-5|15|.|.
TGTGCCAGCAGTCCGGATAAGGGACACCAAGAGACCCAGTACTTC
CASSPDKGHQETQYF
>TRBV11-2|TRBJ2-1|15|once|TRBD1
TGTGCCAGCAGCTTAGGGACAGGGGTTTACAATGAGCAGTTCTTC
CASSLGTGVYNEQFF
>TRBV18|TRBJ1-2|15|once|.
TGTGCCAGCTCACCTGGACAGATGCCCAGATATGGCTACACCTTC
CASSPGQMPRYGYTF
>TRBV4-1|TRBJ2-1|16|.|.
TGCGCCAGCAGCACCCGGGACACAAAATCCTACAATGAGCAGTTCTTC
CASSTRDTKSYNEQFF
>TRBV5-1|TRBJ1-3|14|once|.
TGCGCCAGCAGCTTGATAGGCTCTGGAAACACCATATATTTT
CASSLIGSGNTIYF
>TRBV5-1|TRBJ2-3|14|.|.
TGCGCCAGCAGCTTGTCATCTAGCACAGATACGCAGTATTTT
CASSLSSSTDTQYF
>TRBV12-5|TRBJ2-7|13|.|.
TGTGCTAGTGGTTCCGGGACGTTCTACGAGCAGTACTTC
CASGSGTFYEQYF
>TRBV21-1|TRBJ2-3|14|.|.
TGTGCCAGCGTAAGCAGGACTAGCGGGGAAACGCAGTATTTT
CASVSRTSGETQYF
>TRBV5-6|TRBJ1-6|17|.|.
TGTGCCAGCAGCTTGGGGGCCGGCGGCTCCTATAATTCACCCCTCCACTTT
CASSLGAGGSYNSPLHF
>TRBV15|TRBJ1-1|18|.|.
TGTGCCACCAGCAGGTACAGGGCCTCCGTATCGATGAACACTGAAGCTTTCTTT
CATSRYRASVSMNTEAFF
>TRBV5-4|TRBJ1-2|14|.|.
TGTGCCAGCAGCTTGGATGGGGCGAACTATGGCTACACCTTC
CASSLDGANYGYTF